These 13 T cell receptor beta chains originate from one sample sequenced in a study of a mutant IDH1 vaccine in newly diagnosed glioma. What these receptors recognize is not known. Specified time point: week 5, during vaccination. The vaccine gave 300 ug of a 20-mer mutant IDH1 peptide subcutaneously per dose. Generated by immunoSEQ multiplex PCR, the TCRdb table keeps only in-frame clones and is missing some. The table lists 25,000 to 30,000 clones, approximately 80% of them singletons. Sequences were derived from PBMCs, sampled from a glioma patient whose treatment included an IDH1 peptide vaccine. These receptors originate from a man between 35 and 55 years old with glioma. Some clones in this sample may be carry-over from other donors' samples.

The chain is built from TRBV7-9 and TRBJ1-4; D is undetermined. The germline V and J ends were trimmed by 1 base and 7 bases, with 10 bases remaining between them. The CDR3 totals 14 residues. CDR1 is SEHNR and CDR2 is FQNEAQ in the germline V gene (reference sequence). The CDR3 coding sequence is TGTGCCAGCAGCTTAGACCTCAGTCGTGAAAAACTGTTTTTT. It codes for CASSLDLSREKLFF.

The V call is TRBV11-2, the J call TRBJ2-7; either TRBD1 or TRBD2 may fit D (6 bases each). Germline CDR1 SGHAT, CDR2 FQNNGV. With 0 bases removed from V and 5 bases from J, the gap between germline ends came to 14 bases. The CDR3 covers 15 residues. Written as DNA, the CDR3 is TGTGCCAGCAGCTTAGATCCGGGGGCAGGCCACGAGCAGTACTTC. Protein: CASSLDPGAGHEQYF. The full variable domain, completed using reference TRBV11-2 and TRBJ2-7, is EAGVAQSPRYKIIEKRQSVAFWCNPISGHATLYWYQQILGQGPKLLIQFQNNGVVDDSQLPKDRFSAERLKGVDSTLKIQPAKLEDSAVYLCASSLDPGAGHEQYFGPGTRLTVT.

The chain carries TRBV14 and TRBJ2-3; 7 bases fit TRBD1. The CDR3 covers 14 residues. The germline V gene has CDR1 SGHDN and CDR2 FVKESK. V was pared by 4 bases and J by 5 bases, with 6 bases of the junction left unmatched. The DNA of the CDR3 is TGTGCCAGCAGCCCATGGACAGGCGAAGATACGCAGTATTTT. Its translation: CASSPWTGEDTQYF.

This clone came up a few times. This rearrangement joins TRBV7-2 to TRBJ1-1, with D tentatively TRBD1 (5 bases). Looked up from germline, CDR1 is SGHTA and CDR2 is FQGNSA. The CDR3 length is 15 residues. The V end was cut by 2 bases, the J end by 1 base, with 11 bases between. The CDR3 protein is CASSLTGHQNTEAFF. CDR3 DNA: TGTGCCAGCAGCTTAACTGGACACCAGAACACTGAAGCTTTCTTT.

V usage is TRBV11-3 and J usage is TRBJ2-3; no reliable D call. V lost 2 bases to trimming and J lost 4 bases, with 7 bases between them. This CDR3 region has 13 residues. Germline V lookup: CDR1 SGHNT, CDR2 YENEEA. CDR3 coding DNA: TGTGCCAGCAGCTTATCAGGATCAGATACGCAGTATTTT. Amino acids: CASSLSGSDTQYF.

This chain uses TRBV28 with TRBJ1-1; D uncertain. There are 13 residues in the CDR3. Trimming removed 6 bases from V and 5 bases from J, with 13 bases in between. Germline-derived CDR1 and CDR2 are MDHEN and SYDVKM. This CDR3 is CASSLDGTTEAFF. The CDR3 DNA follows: TGTGCCAGCAGCCTCGATGGTACGACTGAAGCTTTCTTT.

The CDR3 reads CAWAIRGRAGYTF. In DNA, the CDR3 is TGTGCCTGGGCGATTCGGGGTCGGGCTGGCTACACCTTC. The rearrangement uses TRBV30 and TRBJ1-2, with unresolved D. Germline V lookup: CDR1 GTSNPN, CDR2 SVGIG (reference sequence). This CDR3 is 13 amino acids long. The V end was cut by 5 bases, the J end by 7 bases, with 17 bases between.

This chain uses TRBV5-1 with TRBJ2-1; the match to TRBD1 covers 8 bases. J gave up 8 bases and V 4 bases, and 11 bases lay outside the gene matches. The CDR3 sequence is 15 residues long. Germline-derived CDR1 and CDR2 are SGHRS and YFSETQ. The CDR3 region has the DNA TGCGCCAGCAGCCCGTGGGGCCAGGGGGCGCATGAGCAGTTCTTC. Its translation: CASSPWGQGAHEQFF.

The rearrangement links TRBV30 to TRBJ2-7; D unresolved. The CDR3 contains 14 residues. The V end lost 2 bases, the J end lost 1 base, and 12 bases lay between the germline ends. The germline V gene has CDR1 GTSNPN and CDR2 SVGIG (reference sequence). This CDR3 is CAWSLKTKSYEQYF. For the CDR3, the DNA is TGTGCCTGGAGTCTTAAGACAAAATCCTACGAGCAGTACTTC.

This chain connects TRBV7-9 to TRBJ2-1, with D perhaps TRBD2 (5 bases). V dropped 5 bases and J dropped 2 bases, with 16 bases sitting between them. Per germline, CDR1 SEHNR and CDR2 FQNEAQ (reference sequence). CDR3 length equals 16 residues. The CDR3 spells CASSNWTFSAYNEQFF. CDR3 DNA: TGTGCCAGCAGCAACTGGACTTTTTCTGCCTACAATGAGCAGTTCTTC.

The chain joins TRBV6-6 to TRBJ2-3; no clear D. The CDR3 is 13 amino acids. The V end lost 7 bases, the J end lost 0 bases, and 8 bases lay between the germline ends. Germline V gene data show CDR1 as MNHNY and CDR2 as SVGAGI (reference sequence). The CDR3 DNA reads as TGTGCCAGCACCTCTGGTAGCACAGATACGCAGTATTTT. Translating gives CASTSGSTDTQYF.

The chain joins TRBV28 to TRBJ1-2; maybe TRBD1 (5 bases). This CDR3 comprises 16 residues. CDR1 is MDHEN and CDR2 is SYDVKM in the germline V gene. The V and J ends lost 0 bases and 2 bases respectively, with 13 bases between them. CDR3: CASSLWGDRSNYGYTF. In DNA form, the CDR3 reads TGTGCCAGCAGTTTATGGGGCGACAGATCCAACTATGGCTACACCTTC.

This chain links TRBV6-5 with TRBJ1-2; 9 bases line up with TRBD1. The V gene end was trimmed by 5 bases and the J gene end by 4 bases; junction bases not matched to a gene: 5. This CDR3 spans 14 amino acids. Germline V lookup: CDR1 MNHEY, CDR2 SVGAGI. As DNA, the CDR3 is TGTGCCAGCAGTCTAACGGACAGGGGCTATGGCTACACCTTC. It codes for CASSLTDRGYGYTF.